This TCR beta chain was sequenced for a study of cytomegalovirus exposure and HLA in healthy donors. 13 Jbeta primers and 60 Vbeta primers were used for the PCR. Assay: immunoSEQ multiplex PCR; the TCRdb copy retains only in-frame clones and omits some. The profile covers 200,000 to 250,000 clones, with roughly 70% appearing a single time and under 2% taken by the ten largest. Study-wide points: Later work found that TCR association rates differed between HLA loci; DRB1 had the most and HLA-C the fewest. The authors later linked a missense DCLRE1C variant to TCR beta V- and J-gene trimming.

The trim removed 1 base at V and 6 bases at J, leaving 5 bases unmatched. This CDR3 has 13 amino acids. CDR1 SQVTM and CDR2 ANQGSEA come from the germline V gene. Of note for this clone: The target antigen is unknown.

V usage is TRBV29-1 and J usage is TRBJ1-1; 7 nucleotides agree with TRBD1. Sequencing input: PBMCs. This receptor was taken from a woman aged 25 to 45 in good health and CMV-seronegative. The DNA of the CDR3 is TGCAGCGTTGAAGGACAGGGCTTAGCTGAAGCTTTCTTT. Its translation is CSVEGQGLAEAFF.